One and the same sample provided the 23 T cell receptor beta chains below, sequenced in a study of blood T cell repertoires in COVID-19. TCRdb's copy holds only in-frame clones and misses some; the assay was immunoSEQ multiplex PCR. This sample has about 140,000 clones; roughly 81% occur once, and the top ten carry roughly 2.5%. What was sequenced was peripheral blood. Receptor source: a human donor with acute or convalescent COVID-19. The donor label of this sample is uncertain.

This clone was picked up a small number of times. The sample holds other DNA sequences that translate to the same CDR3. The V gene is TRBV9, the J gene TRBJ1-3; D not certain. Trimming shortened V by 1 base and J by 0 bases, and 5 bases separated the two germline ends. There are 14 residues in the CDR3. Germline V CDR1 and CDR2: SGDLS, YYNGEE. The CDR3 region has the DNA TGTGCCAGCAGCGTACGAGGCTCTGGAAACACCATATATTTT. Translation gives CASSVRGSGNTIYF.

CDR3 sequence: CATSAPEAGGKLFF. The DNA for the CDR3 is TGTGCCACCAGTGCCCCGGAAGCAGGTGGAAAACTGTTTTTT. The chain has TRBV24-1 and TRBJ1-4; D is ambiguous. The V and J ends lost 5 bases and 10 bases respectively, with 16 bases between them. The CDR3 runs 14 residues. Germline CDR1 is KGHDR and CDR2 is SFDVKD.

This sequence joins TRBV18 and TRBJ2-7; D perhaps matches TRBD1 (5 bases). Germline assignment: CDR1 KGHSH and CDR2 LQKENI. V was cut by 4 bases and J by 6 bases, with 10 bases left in between. The CDR3 loop spans 12 amino acids. For the CDR3, the DNA is TGTGCCAGCTCACAGCAGGGATCCGAGCAGTACTTC. Translation gives CASSQQGSEQYF. The full variable domain, with the rest looked up from reference TRBV18 and TRBJ2-7, is NAGVMQNPRHLVRRRGQEARLRCSPMKGHSHVYWYRQLPEEGLKFMVYLQKENIIDESGMPKERFSAEFPKEGPSILRIQQVVRGDSAAYFCASSQQGSEQYFGPGTRLTVT.

V and J are TRBV30 and TRBJ1-3; no clear D. The CDR3 totals 16 residues. Deletions cut 4 bases from V and 4 bases from J, with 20 bases between. The germline CDR1 and CDR2 sequences are GTSNPN and SVGIG (reference sequence). CDR3 in DNA: TGTGCCTGGAACCAGCTAACCGCCTCGGGAGGAAACACCATATATTTT. Protein: CAWNQLTASGGNTIYF.

The gene calls are TRBV7-8 and TRBJ2-2; 7 bases are shared with TRBD2. Germline assignment: CDR1 SGHVS and CDR2 FQNEAQ. V lost 1 base to trimming and J lost 10 bases; unmatched junction nucleotides: 6. The CDR3 sequence is 14 residues long. The CDR3 region is CASSLVAGVEELFF. The CDR3, as DNA: TGTGCCAGCAGCTTAGTGGCGGGGGTTGAGGAGCTGTTTTTT. Full variable domain (outside the CDR3, taken from reference TRBV7-8 and TRBJ2-2): GAGVSQSPRYKVAKRGQDVALRCDPISGHVSLFWYQQALGQGPEFLTYFQNEAQLDKSGLPSDRFFAERPEGSVSTLKIQRTQQEDSAVYLCASSLVAGVEELFFGEGSRLTVL.

The rearrangement uses TRBV5-1 and TRBJ2-2, with TRBD2 identical over 12 bases. After removal of 4 bases from V and 4 bases from J, the junction contained 5 bases not matched to a gene. Germline V gene sequence: CDR1 SGHRS, CDR2 YFSETQ. The CDR3 is made up of 16 amino acids. Here the CDR3 DNA reads TGCGCCAGCAGCACTTCTAGCGGGAGGGCCACCGGGGAGCTGTTTTTT. Protein: CASSTSSGRATGELFF.

This clone was recorded only once. The chain is built from TRBV5-1 and TRBJ2-5; possible D gene TRBD1, 6 bases. V lost 3 bases to trimming and J lost 5 bases, with 14 bases between them. Germline values: CDR1 SGHRS, CDR2 YFSETQ. The CDR3 consists of 14 residues. The CDR3 here is CASSSGIQGETQYF. The CDR3 nucleotides read TGCGCCAGCAGCTCTGGGATCCAGGGGGAGACCCAGTACTTC.

The chain links TRBV18 to TRBJ2-7; D may be TRBD2 (5 bases). The ends were cut back, 1 base at V and 5 bases at J, with 12 bases in the middle. Germline CDR1 KGHSH, CDR2 LQKENI. CDR3 length: 14 amino acids. The CDR3 region is CASSPRGNLDEQYF. The CDR3, as DNA: TGTGCCAGCTCACCACGAGGGAATCTGGACGAGCAGTACTTC. Full variable domain (rest looked up from reference TRBV18 and TRBJ2-7): NAGVMQNPRHLVRRRGQEARLRCSPMKGHSHVYWYRQLPEEGLKFMVYLQKENIIDESGMPKERFSAEFPKEGPSILRIQQVVRGDSAAYFCASSPRGNLDEQYFGPGTRLTVT.

The chain combines TRBV7-2 with TRBJ1-2, with D uncertain. The V gene's germline CDR1 is SGHTA and CDR2 FQGNSA. Between the trimmed V and J ends, which lost 1 base and 2 bases, there was a span of 11 bases. There are 15 residues in the CDR3. As DNA, the CDR3 is TGTGCCAGCAGCTTAGGGGCCCCACTCAACTATGGCTACACCTTC. Protein product: CASSLGAPLNYGYTF. The full variable domain, rest sourced from reference TRBV7-2 and TRBJ1-2, is GAGVSQSPSNKVTEKGKDVELRCDPISGHTALYWYRQSLGQGLEFLIYFQGNSAPDKSGLPSDRFSAERTGGSVSTLTIQRTQQEDSAVYLCASSLGAPLNYGYTFGSGTRLTVV.

The chain couples TRBV7-2 to TRBJ1-1, with D uncertain. The CDR3 totals 14 residues. Looked up from germline, CDR1 is SGHTA and CDR2 is FQGNSA. V lost 1 base, J lost 4 bases, and 10 bases lay in between. This chain's CDR3 is CASSLGQFVTEAFF. The CDR3 nucleotides read TGTGCCAGCAGCTTAGGTCAGTTTGTCACTGAAGCTTTCTTT.

This chain links TRBV30 with TRBJ2-3; D might be TRBD1 (6 bases). CDR3 size: 12 residues. V lost 5 bases, J lost 6 bases, and 12 bases lay in between. Per germline, CDR1 GTSNPN and CDR2 SVGIG (reference sequence). The CDR3 DNA follows: TGTGCCTGGGGGCAGGGGTTGGATACGCAGTATTTT. It specifies CAWGQGLDTQYF.

The chain combines TRBV7-8 with TRBJ2-4, with TRBD2 identical over 7 bases. This CDR3 region has 17 residues. V shed 5 bases and J 0 bases; nucleotides not matched to a gene: 10. Germline values: CDR1 SGHVS, CDR2 FQNEAQ. Written as DNA, the CDR3 is TGTGCCAGCAGCGAGGACCGGGACTATCTAGCCAAAAACATTCAGTACTTC. Residues: CASSEDRDYLAKNIQYF.

The chain couples TRBV7-2 to TRBJ2-7, with a possible D match to TRBD2 (5 bases). CDR1 SGHTA and CDR2 FQGNSA come from the germline V gene. The CDR3 consists of 12 residues. Trimming cost V 3 bases and J 4 bases, with 7 bases left between them. CDR3 sequence (DNA): TGTGCCAGCAGCTTTAGACTATACGAGCAGTACTTC. This codes for CASSFRLYEQYF. Supplemented by reference TRBV7-2 and TRBJ2-7, the full variable domain reads GAGVSQSPSNKVTEKGKDVELRCDPISGHTALYWYRQSLGQGLEFLIYFQGNSAPDKSGLPSDRFSAERTGGSVSTLTIQRTQQEDSAVYLCASSFRLYEQYFGPGTRLTVT.

The chain combines TRBV7-3 with TRBJ2-6; TRBD1 might be the D (7 bases). The V end lost 3 bases, the J end lost 11 bases, and 8 bases lay between the germline ends. The V gene's germline CDR1 is SGHTA and CDR2 FQGTGA. The CDR3 is made up of 12 amino acids. CDR3 bases: TGTGCCAGCAGCTTCAGGGGGGACGTCCTGACTTTC. This sequence encodes CASSFRGDVLTF.

The chain combines TRBV6-1 with TRBJ1-1, with D tentatively TRBD1 (6 bases). V was shortened by 3 bases and J by 1 base, with 12 bases between the two germline ends. The CDR3 is made up of 15 amino acids. Germline V CDR1 and CDR2: MNHNS, SASEGT. In DNA form, the CDR3 reads TGTGCCAGCAGTGATCTACTGACAGGGAACACTGAAGCTTTCTTT. It translates to CASSDLLTGNTEAFF.

This clone was seen only once. The chain combines TRBV18 with TRBJ1-3; 7 bases are shared with TRBD1. CDR3 length equals 14 residues. From germline, CDR1 is KGHSH and CDR2 LQKENI. J gave up 4 bases and V 2 bases, and 2 bases lay outside the gene matches. CDR3 residues: CASSPGTEGNTIYF. In DNA, the CDR3 is TGTGCCAGCTCACCAGGGACAGAAGGAAACACCATATATTTT.

The V and J genes are TRBV15 and TRBJ1-3, with a tentative D call TRBD1 (6 bases). The V and J ends lost 3 bases and 0 bases respectively, with 15 bases between them. Germline assignment: CDR1 LNHNV and CDR2 YYDKDF (reference sequence). The length of the CDR3 is 17 residues. CDR3 sequence (DNA): TGTGCCACCAGCAGCACCCAGGGGACCCTCTCTGGAAACACCATATATTTT. It codes for CATSSTQGTLSGNTIYF. The full variable domain, with the rest looked up from reference TRBV15 and TRBJ1-3, is DAMVIQNPRYQVTQFGKPVTLSCSQTLNHNVMYWYQQKSSQAPKLLFHYYDKDFNNEADTPDNFQSRRPNTSFCFLDIRSPGLGDTAMYLCATSSTQGTLSGNTIYFGEGSWLTVV.

The chain links TRBV4-2 to TRBJ2-7; TRBD1 matches 9 bases. Losses at the gene ends were 0 bases for V and 4 bases for J; bases not matched to a gene: 4. The CDR3 covers 15 residues. The germline gives CDR1 LGHNA, CDR2 YNFKEQ. In DNA form, the CDR3 reads TGTGCCAGCAGCCAAGAAAAACAGGGGGCTTACGAGCAGTACTTC. Residues: CASSQEKQGAYEQYF.

This clone was detected only once. The V gene is TRBV28, the J gene TRBJ2-7; 11 bases match TRBD2. Trimming cost V 4 bases and J 5 bases; bases outside gene matches: 10. Germline assignment: CDR1 MDHEN and CDR2 SYDVKM. The CDR3 sequence is 16 residues long. The CDR3, as DNA: TGTGCCAGCAGTTCTCTAGCGGGAGGCCGTCTAGACGAGCAGTACGTC. This codes for CASSSLAGGRLDEQYV.

This rearrangement joins TRBV3-1 (or the pseudogene TRBV3-2) to TRBJ2-1, with TRBD2 matching over 7 bases. The CDR3 contains 16 residues. The germline V gene has CDR1 LGHDT and CDR2 YNNKEL (reference sequence). V shed 1 base, J shed 6 bases, and the junction held 9 bases outside the gene matches. The CDR3: CASSQVLGGSRNEQFF. DNA for the CDR3: TGTGCCAGCAGCCAAGTTCTAGGCGGGAGCCGCAATGAGCAGTTCTTC.

The chain employs TRBV5-1 and TRBJ2-3; TRBD2 is a possible D gene (5 bases). CDR1 is SGHRS and CDR2 is YFSETQ in the germline V gene. The CDR3 is 15 residues long. Between the trimmed V and J ends, which lost 4 bases and 3 bases, there was a span of 15 bases. CDR3 bases: TGCGCCAGCAGCCTGGCGACGGGGAAAACAGATACGCAGTATTTT. Protein: CASSLATGKTDTQYF. The full variable domain, with the rest looked up from reference TRBV5-1 and TRBJ2-3, is KAGVTQTPRYLIKTRGQQVTLSCSPISGHRSVSWYQQTPGQGLQFLFEYFSETQRNKGNFPGRFSGRQFSNSRSEMNVSTLELGDSALYLCASSLATGKTDTQYFGPGTRLTVL.

This clone was observed a single time. This sequence joins TRBV15 and TRBJ2-1; D possibly corresponds to TRBD2 (5 bases). V lost 3 bases and J 7 bases, leaving 13 bases between the germline ends. CDR3 size: 14 residues. Germline lookup yields CDR1 LNHNV and CDR2 YYDKDF (reference sequence). DNA for the CDR3: TGTGCCACCAGCAGCTTCCCGGGAAAAAATGAGCAGTTCTTC. This encodes CATSSFPGKNEQFF.

The rearrangement uses TRBV6-1 and TRBJ1-4, with D uncertain. V was clipped by 1 base and J by 5 bases, with 8 bases between them. CDR1 is MNHNS and CDR2 is SASEGT in the germline V gene. The CDR3 length is 14 residues. CDR3 region: CASSEGRRNEKLFF. In DNA form, the CDR3 reads TGTGCCAGCAGTGAAGGCAGGAGGAATGAAAAACTGTTTTTT.